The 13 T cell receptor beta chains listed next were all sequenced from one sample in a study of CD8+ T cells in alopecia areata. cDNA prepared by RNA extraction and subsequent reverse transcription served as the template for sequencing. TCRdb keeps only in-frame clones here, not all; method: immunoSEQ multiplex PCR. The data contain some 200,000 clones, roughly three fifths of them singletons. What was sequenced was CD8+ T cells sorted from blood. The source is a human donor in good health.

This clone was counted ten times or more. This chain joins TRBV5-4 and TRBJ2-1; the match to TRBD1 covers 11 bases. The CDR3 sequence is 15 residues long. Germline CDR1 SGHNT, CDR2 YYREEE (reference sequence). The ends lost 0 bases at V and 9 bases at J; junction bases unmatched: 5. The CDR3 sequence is CASSLEGQGVGEQFF. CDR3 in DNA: TGTGCCAGCAGCTTGGAGGGACAGGGGGTCGGTGAGCAGTTCTTC.

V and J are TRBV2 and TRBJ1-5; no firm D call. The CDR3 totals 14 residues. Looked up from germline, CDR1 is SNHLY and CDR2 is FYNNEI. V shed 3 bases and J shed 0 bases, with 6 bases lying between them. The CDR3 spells CASSESNSNQPQHF. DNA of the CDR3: TGTGCCAGCAGTGAGTCTAATAGCAATCAGCCCCAGCATTTT.

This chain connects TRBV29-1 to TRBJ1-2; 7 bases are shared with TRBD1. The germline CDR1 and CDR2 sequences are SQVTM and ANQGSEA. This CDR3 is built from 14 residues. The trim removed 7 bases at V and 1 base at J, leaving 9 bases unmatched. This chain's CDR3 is CSAAGQDVNYGYTF. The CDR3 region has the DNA TGCAGCGCCGCCGGACAGGATGTTAACTATGGCTACACCTTC.

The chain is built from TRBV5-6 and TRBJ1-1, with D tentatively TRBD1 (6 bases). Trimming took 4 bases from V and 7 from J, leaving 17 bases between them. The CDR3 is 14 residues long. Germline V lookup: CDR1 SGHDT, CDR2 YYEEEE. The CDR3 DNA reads TGTGCCAGCAGCGGGGGCGGGACTGGACGTGAAGCTTTCTTT. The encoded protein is CASSGGGTGREAFF.

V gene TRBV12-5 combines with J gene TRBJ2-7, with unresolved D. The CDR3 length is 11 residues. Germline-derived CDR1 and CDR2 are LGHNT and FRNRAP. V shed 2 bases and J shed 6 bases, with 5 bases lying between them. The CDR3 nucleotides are TGTGCTAGTGGTTTGCAAACCGAGCAGTACTTC. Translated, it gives CASGLQTEQYF.

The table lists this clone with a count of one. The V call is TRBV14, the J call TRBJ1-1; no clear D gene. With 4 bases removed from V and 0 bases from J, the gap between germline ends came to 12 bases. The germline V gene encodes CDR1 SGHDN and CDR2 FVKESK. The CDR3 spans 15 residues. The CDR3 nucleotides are TGTGCCAGCAGCCTAACCCCGTCCATGAACACTGAAGCTTTCTTT. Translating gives CASSLTPSMNTEAFF.

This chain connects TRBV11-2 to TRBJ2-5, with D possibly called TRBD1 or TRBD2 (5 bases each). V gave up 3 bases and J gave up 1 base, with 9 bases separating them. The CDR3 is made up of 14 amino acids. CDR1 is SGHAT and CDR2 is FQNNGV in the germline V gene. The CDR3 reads CASSFPGAQETQYF. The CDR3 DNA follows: TGTGCCAGCAGCTTCCCCGGGGCCCAAGAGACCCAGTACTTC.

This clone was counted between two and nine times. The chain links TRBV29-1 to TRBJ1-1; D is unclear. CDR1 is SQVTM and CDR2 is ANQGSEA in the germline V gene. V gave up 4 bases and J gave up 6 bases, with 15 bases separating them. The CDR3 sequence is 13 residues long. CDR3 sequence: CSVGEVGKAEAFF. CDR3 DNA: TGCAGCGTTGGGGAGGTAGGGAAAGCTGAAGCTTTCTTT.

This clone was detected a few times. The CDR3: CASSQEGGLYEQYF. CDR3 nucleotides: TGTGCCAGCAGCCAAGAGGGGGGCCTCTACGAGCAGTACTTC. This chain connects TRBV14 to TRBJ2-7; tentatively, D is TRBD1 or TRBD2 (6 bases each). The ends were cut back, 0 bases at V and 3 bases at J, with 9 bases in the middle. This CDR3 spans 14 amino acids. The germline CDR1 and CDR2 sequences are SGHDN and FVKESK.

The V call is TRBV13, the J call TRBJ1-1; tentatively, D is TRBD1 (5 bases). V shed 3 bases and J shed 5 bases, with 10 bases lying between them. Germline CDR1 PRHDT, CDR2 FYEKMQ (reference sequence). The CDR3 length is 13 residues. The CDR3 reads CASSFTQGTEAFF. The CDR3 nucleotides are TGTGCCAGCAGCTTCACCCAGGGTACTGAAGCTTTCTTT.

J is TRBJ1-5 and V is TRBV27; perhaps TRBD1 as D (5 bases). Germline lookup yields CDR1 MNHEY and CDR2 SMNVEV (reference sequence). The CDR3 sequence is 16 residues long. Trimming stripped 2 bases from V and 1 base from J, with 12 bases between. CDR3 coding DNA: TGTGCCAGCAGTTTAGGAGGGGAGGAAAGCAATCAGCCCCAGCATTTT. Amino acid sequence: CASSLGGEESNQPQHF.

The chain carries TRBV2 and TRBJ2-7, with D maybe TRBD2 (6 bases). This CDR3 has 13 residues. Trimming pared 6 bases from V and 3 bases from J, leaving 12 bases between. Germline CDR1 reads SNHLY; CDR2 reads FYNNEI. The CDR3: CASRPRAGYEQYF. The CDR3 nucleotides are TGTGCCAGCAGGCCGCGAGCGGGCTACGAGCAGTACTTC.

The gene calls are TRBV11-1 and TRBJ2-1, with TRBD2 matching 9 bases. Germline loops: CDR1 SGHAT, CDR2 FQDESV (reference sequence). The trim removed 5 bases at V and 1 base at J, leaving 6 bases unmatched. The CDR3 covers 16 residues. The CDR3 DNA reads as TGTGCCAGCAGCGCGACTAGCGGCGCTTCCTACAATGAGCAGTTCTTC. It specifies CASSATSGASYNEQFF.